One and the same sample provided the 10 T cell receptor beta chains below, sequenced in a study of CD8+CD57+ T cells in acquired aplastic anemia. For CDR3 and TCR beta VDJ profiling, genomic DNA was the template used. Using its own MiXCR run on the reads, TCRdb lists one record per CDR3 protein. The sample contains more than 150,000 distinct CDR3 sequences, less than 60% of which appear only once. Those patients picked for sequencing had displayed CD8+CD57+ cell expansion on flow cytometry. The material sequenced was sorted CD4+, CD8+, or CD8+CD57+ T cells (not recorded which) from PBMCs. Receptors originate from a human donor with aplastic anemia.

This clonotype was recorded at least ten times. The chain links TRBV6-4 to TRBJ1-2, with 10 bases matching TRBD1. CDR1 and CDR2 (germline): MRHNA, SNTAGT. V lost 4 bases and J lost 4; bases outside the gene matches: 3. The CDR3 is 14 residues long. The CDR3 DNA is TGTGCCAGCAGTGCGACAGGGGGCACCTATGGCTACACCTTC. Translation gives CASSATGGTYGYTF.

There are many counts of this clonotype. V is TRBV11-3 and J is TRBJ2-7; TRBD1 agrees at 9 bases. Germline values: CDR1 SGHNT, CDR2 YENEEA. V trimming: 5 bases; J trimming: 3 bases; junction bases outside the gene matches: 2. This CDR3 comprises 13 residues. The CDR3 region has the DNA TGTGCCAGCAGCACGACAGGGGGCTACGAGCAGTACTTC. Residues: CASSTTGGYEQYF.

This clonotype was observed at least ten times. The CDR3 reads CSVGGRGARHGYTF. As DNA, the CDR3 is TGCAGCGTGGGGGGGAGGGGGGCCCGCCATGGCTACACCTTC. The chain links TRBV29-1 to TRBJ1-2; tentative D call: TRBD1 (6 bases). This CDR3 is 14 amino acids long. The germline V gene encodes CDR1 SQVTM and CDR2 ANQGSEA. Trimming took 6 bases from V and 6 from J, leaving 20 bases between them.

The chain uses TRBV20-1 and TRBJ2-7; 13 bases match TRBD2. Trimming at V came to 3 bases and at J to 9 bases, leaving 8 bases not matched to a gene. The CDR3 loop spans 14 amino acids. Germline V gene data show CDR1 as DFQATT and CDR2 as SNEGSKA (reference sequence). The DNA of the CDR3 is TGCAGTGCTAGGGTTGGGACTAGCGGGATCAGGCAGTACTTC. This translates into CSARVGTSGIRQYF.

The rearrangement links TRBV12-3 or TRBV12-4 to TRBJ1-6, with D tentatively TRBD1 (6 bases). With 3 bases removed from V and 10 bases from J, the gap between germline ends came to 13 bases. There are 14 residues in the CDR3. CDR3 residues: CASSFGGLSSPLHF. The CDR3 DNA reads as TGTGCCAGCAGTTTTGGGGGGCTATCCTCACCCCTCCACTTT.

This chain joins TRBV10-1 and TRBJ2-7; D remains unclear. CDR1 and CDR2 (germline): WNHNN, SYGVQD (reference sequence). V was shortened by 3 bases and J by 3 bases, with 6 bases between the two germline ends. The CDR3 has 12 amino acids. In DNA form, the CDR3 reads TGCGCCAGCAGTGACTCCCACTACGAGCAGTACGTC. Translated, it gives CASSDSHYEQYV.

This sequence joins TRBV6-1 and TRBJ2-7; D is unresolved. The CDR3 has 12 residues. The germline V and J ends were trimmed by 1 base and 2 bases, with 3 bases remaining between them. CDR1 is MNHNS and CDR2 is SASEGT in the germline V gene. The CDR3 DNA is TGTGCCAGCAGTGAAGTGGCCTACGAGCAGTACTTC. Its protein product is CASSEVAYEQYF.

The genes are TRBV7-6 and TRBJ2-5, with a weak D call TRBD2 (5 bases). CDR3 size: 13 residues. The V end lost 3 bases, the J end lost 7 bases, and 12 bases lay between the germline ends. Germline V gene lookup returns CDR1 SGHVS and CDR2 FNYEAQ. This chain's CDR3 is CASSFRGRGTQYF. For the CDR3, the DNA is TGTGCCAGCAGCTTTCGGGGAAGAGGGACCCAGTACTTC.

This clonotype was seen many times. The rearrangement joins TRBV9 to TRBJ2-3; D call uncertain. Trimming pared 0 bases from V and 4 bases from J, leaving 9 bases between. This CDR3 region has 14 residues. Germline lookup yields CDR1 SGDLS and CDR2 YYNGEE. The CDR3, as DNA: TGTGCCAGCAGCGTAGTGGCCGGTTCAGATACGCAGTATTTT. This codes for CASSVVAGSDTQYF.

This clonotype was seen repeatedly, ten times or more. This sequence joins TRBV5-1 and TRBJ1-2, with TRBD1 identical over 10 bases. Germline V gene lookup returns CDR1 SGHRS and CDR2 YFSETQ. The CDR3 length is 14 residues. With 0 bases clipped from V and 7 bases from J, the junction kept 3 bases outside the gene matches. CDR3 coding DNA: TGCGCCAGCAGCTTGGGACAGGGGGCGCCTGGCTACACCTTC. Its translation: CASSLGQGAPGYTF.